These T cell receptor beta chains were read from a single sample in a study of human T cells and chemical hapten exposure. TCRdb redid the calling of the RACE reads with MiXCR, one entry per CDR3 protein. The sample lists about 120,000 distinct CDR3 sequences, around 10% occurring once. The sequencing used whole blood, collected in connection with sensitization to the hapten diphenylcyclopropenone (DPC). All receptors derive from a woman in her 50s with alopecia areata. Some clones in this sample may be carry-over from other donors' samples. CDR3s include the opening cysteine and the closing phenylalanine or tryptophan. The D gene is left open where the match is weak. Clone size is not always given. Where it is, it says once, few, many or a class for expanded clones.

NA	TRBJ1-5	TRBV5-1	TRBD1	TGCGCCAGCAGTCCAGGACAGGAGAATCAGCCCCAGCATTTT	CASSPGQENQPQHF
few	TRBJ2-7	TRBV5-4	TRBD2	TGTGCCAGCACCCCTAGCGGTAACTCCTACGAGCAGTACTTC	CASTPSGNSYEQYF
NA	TRBJ1-5	TRBV15	NA	TGTGCCACCAGCAGAGATAAGGGAGCAAACCCCCAGCATTTT	CATSRDKGANPQHF
NA	TRBJ1-1	TRBV10-3	TRBD1	TGTGCCATCAGTGGGGACAGAGACACTGAAGCTTTCTTT	CAISGDRDTEAFF
few	TRBJ2-1	TRBV7-2	TRBD1	TGTGCCAGCAGTTTTTACAGGGGGGTTCTCGATGAGCAGTTCTTC	CASSFYRGVLDEQFF
few	TRBJ2-7	TRBV29-1	NA	TGCAGCGTTGAAAAAGGGGGGAGCGAGCAGTACTTC	CSVEKGGSEQYF
few	TRBJ2-7	TRBV11-1	NA	TGTGCCAGCAGTTACGACAGAGGCCCCCAGAAGCAGTACTTC	CASSYDRGPQKQYF
few	TRBJ2-1	TRBV11-2	TRBD2	TGTGCCAGCACCATGCTTTGGACTAGCGGGGCTGAGCAGTTCTTC	CASTMLWTSGAEQFF
NA	TRBJ1-2	TRBV29-1	NA	TGCAGCGGGGACATCCCGTCCTATGGCTACACCTTC	CSGDIPSYGYTF
many	TRBJ1-2	TRBV25-1	TRBD1	TGTGCCAGCAGTGGAGGCCTGGGACAGGGGACCTATGGCTACACCTTC	CASSGGLGQGTYGYTF
NA	TRBJ1-1	TRBV18	NA	TGTGCCAGCTCACCGGGGGTAACTGAAGCTTTCTTT	CASSPGVTEAFF
many	TRBJ2-2	TRBV11-2	NA	TGTGCCAGCACCCTGGATAAGACCGGGGAGCTGTTTTTT	CASTLDKTGELFF
NA	TRBJ2-6	TRBV27	NA	TGTGCCAGCAGTCCAGGGAGCTCTGGGGCCAACGTCCTGACTTTC	CASSPGSSGANVLTF
few	TRBJ2-2	TRBV4-2	NA	TGTGCCAGCAGCCAAGAGCCTAACACCGGGGAGCTGTTTTTT	CASSQEPNTGELFF
many	TRBJ1-1	TRBV28	NA	TGTGCCAGCACCTCTAGTCCGAACACTGAAGCTTTCTTT	CASTSSPNTEAFF
few	TRBJ1-5	TRBV7-2	TRBD1	TGTGCCAGCAGCTTAGTGGGACAGAGCAATCAGCCCCAGCATTTT	CASSLVGQSNQPQHF
NA	TRBJ1-2	TRBV19	TRBD1	TGTGCCAGTAGTGACCGGGACAGAACTATTTATGGCTACACCTTC	CASSDRDRTIYGYTF
NA	TRBJ2-7	TRBV29-1	TRBD1	TGCAGCGTCGGACAGGGGGAGACCTACGAGCAGTACTTC	CSVGQGETYEQYF